The clone carrying this TCR beta chain has a count of ten or more. Antigen specificity is unknown. From germline, CDR1 is MNHEY and CDR2 SVGAGI. Trimming left V 6 bases short and J 2 bases short, with 11 bases between. The CDR3 extends over 13 amino acids. The source material, RNA transcripts, was used to amplify TCR beta CDR3 regions. HTBI primers were the set used in a first-round RT-PCR of the TCR CDR3. In TCRdb, the multiplex PCR reads were re-called with MiXCR into one record per CDR3 protein. In the table there are 640,000 or so distinct CDR3 sequences, roughly 14% of which are singletons. The data originate from a study of T cells in Graves' hyperthyroidism and ophthalmopathy. Points from the study as a whole: Clonotypes that were expanded in thyroid above 0.001 mostly appeared in blood too. Using 13 V-J features, a model discriminated ophthalmopathy from stable hyperthyroidism. Before onset, by a median of about six months, the model predicted ophthalmopathy.

For ophthalmopathy patients, the Clinical Activity Score was at least 3 and the NOSPECS grade at least 4; duration was under 3 months. V gene TRBV6-5 combines with J gene TRBJ2-7; D might be TRBD1 (6 bases). What was sequenced was blood. The sequence was obtained from a middle-aged woman with Graves' ophthalmopathy. The CDR3 is CASRRRGTYEQYF. The CDR3 DNA is TGTGCCAGCAGGCGCAGGGGAACCTACGAGCAGTACTTC.